The 14 T cell receptor beta chains given below trace back to one sample, sequenced in a study of blood T cell repertoires in COVID-19 (TCRdb year 2020). Libraries were made using the immunoSEQ multiplex PCR assay. TCRdb retrieved this table from immuneACCESS and kept in-frame rearrangements only. Not all clones are present; in checked studies, unresolved V genes account for under half, and no reason is known for the remainder. This sample has under 300,000 clones in its table, and roughly 90% of those were observed once. Roughly 14% of the sample lies in the top ten. Sequencing used peripheral blood. All receptors come from a woman in her seventies with COVID-19, enrolled during active disease.

This clone occurred once. The gene calls are TRBV18 and TRBJ2-1, with 12 bases that match TRBD2. The CDR3 totals 16 residues. With V trimmed by 1 base and J by 7 bases, 5 bases remained unmatched. CDR1 and CDR2 (germline): KGHSH, LQKENI. The CDR3 loop reads CASSPLGLAGTNEQFF. The DNA of the CDR3 is TGTGCCAGCTCACCACTCGGACTAGCGGGGACGAATGAGCAGTTCTTC.

The J gene is TRBJ1-1, the V gene TRBV5-4, with D unclear. There are 16 residues in the CDR3. Per germline, CDR1 SGHNT and CDR2 YYREEE (reference sequence). Trimming took off 2 bases at V and 0 bases at J, with 14 bases between the two ends. The CDR3 loop is CASSLSQVLMNTEAFF. The CDR3 region has the DNA TGTGCCAGCAGCTTAAGCCAGGTCCTCATGAACACTGAAGCTTTCTTT.

The chain carries TRBV19 and TRBJ2-7; TRBD2 is a possible D gene (6 bases). Trimming cost V 5 bases and J 0 bases, with 11 bases left between them. Looked up from germline, CDR1 is LNHDA and CDR2 is SQIVND (reference sequence). The CDR3 runs 14 residues. This CDR3 is CASSPGLPSYEQYF. The DNA of the CDR3 is TGTGCCAGTAGTCCGGGACTGCCCTCCTACGAGCAGTACTTC.

V is TRBV7-2 and J is TRBJ1-2, with 9 nucleotides matching TRBD1. The V gene's germline CDR1 is SGHTA and CDR2 FQGNSA. The trim removed 5 bases at V and 8 bases at J, leaving 9 bases unmatched. The CDR3 is 14 amino acids. The CDR3 DNA sequence: TGTGCCAGCAGCACAGACAGGGGGAGTTCAGGCTACACCTTC. Its translation: CASSTDRGSSGYTF.

The V and J genes are TRBV6-6 and TRBJ1-3; D gene ambiguous. The CDR3 length is 12 residues. Germline-derived CDR1 and CDR2 are MNHNY and SVGAGI (reference sequence). V was shortened by 10 bases and J by 0 bases, with 7 bases between the two germline ends. The CDR3, as DNA: TGTGCCACCTATCTCTCTGGAAACACCATATATTTT. As protein: CATYLSGNTIYF.

J is TRBJ1-2 and V is TRBV28; D unresolved. Germline V gene lookup returns CDR1 MDHEN and CDR2 SYDVKM. The V end was cut by 3 bases, the J end by 5 bases, with 10 bases between. CDR3 length: 13 amino acids. The CDR3 region is CASSFGPSYGYTF. CDR3 bases: TGTGCCAGCAGTTTCGGTCCTTCTTATGGCTACACCTTC.

The chain recombines TRBV5-1 with TRBJ1-3, with no clear D. CDR3 length equals 15 residues. V lost 4 bases, J lost 0 bases, and 11 bases lay in between. Germline CDR1 and CDR2: SGHRS and YFSETQ. The CDR3 sequence is CASSADGDSGNTIYF. The CDR3 region has the DNA TGCGCCAGCAGCGCTGACGGGGACTCTGGAAACACCATATATTTT.

The chain is built from TRBV11-2 and TRBJ2-7, with 8 bases identical to TRBD1. This CDR3 is built from 14 residues. Germline V gene lookup returns CDR1 SGHAT and CDR2 FQNNGV. The trim removed 3 bases at V and 3 bases at J, leaving 4 bases unmatched. The DNA of the CDR3 is TGTGCCAGCAGCTTCATCGGGACAGGCTACGAGCAGTACTTC. Residues: CASSFIGTGYEQYF.

This chain links TRBV7-8 with TRBJ2-7, with a weak D call TRBD1 (6 bases). Germline V lookup: CDR1 SGHVS, CDR2 FQNEAQ. V was cut by 5 bases and J by 0 bases, with 14 bases left in between. The CDR3 covers 15 residues. The CDR3, as DNA: TGTGCCAGCAGCCCGGCCGGGACACTCTCCTACGAGCAGTACTTC. Its translation is CASSPAGTLSYEQYF.

Only a few counts were recorded for this clone. This chain connects TRBV18 to TRBJ1-2, with D tentatively TRBD1 (6 bases). The CDR3 is made up of 15 amino acids. Germline V gene sequence: CDR1 KGHSH, CDR2 LQKENI. The V end was cut by 6 bases, the J end by 6 bases, with 20 bases between. The CDR3 spells CASSQTPQGRDGYTF. The CDR3 bases are TGTGCCAGCTCTCAAACGCCACAGGGAAGGGATGGCTACACCTTC.

The chain combines TRBV2 with TRBJ2-2; D might be TRBD1 (6 bases). This CDR3 contains 14 residues. V gave up 9 bases and J gave up 0 bases, with 11 bases separating them. From germline, CDR1 is SNHLY and CDR2 FYNNEI. The CDR3 loop is CASMDRPNTGELFF. As DNA, the CDR3 is TGTGCCAGTATGGACAGACCGAACACCGGGGAGCTGTTTTTT.

This clone was recorded once. The chain links TRBV5-6 to TRBJ2-3; a possible D gene is TRBD1 (5 bases). Trimming shortened V by 2 bases and J by 6 bases, and 10 bases separated the two germline ends. The length of the CDR3 is 13 residues. Per germline, CDR1 SGHDT and CDR2 YYEEEE. The CDR3 here is CASSFTGADTQYF. The CDR3 region has the DNA TGTGCCAGCAGCTTCACAGGAGCGGATACGCAGTATTTT.

The rearrangement joins TRBV2 to TRBJ2-7; tentative D call: TRBD1 (5 bases). Per the germline V gene, CDR1 is SNHLY and CDR2 is FYNNEI. This CDR3 region has 13 residues. Trimming cost V 3 bases and J 5 bases, with 11 bases left between them. The CDR3 DNA reads TGTGCCAGCAGTGATAAAGGGGCCCACGAGCAGTACTTC. This encodes CASSDKGAHEQYF. Supplemented by reference TRBV2 and TRBJ2-7, the full variable domain reads EPEVTQTPSHQVTQMGQEVILRCVPISNHLYFYWYRQILGQKVEFLVSFYNNEISEKSEIFDDQFSVERPDGSNFTLKIRSTKLEDSAMYFCASSDKGAHEQYFGPGTRLTVT.

The gene calls are TRBV6-5 and TRBJ1-1; no clear D gene. The V gene's germline CDR1 is MNHEY and CDR2 SVGAGI. V was pared by 0 bases and J by 5 bases, with 10 bases between. CDR3 length equals 14 residues. This CDR3 reads CASSYSPGWTEAFF. The CDR3 bases are TGTGCCAGCAGTTACTCGCCCGGGTGGACTGAAGCTTTCTTT.